These T cell receptor beta chains were read from a single sample in a study of T cell responses to AZD1222 COVID-19 vaccine. Measured with immunoSEQ multiplex PCR; TCRdb has only the in-frame clones, and not every one. The sample yields over 130,000 clones, 85% to 95% seen once. The input for sequencing was peripheral blood, taken 28 days after the second AZD1222 dose. The source of these receptors is an adult who received the AZD1222 COVID-19 vaccine. Each CDR3 is given with its conserved first and last residue. D genes are given only for firm matches. Rows give clone size only sometimes, using once, few, many, or a class for an expanded clone.

size,V,J,D,DNA,CDR3
-,TRBV24-1,TRBJ1-2,-,TGTGCCATCGGGAACAGTCAAGGTGGGGGCTACACCTTC,CAIGNSQGGGYTF
once,TRBV19,TRBJ2-7,-,TGTGCCAGTAGTATAAAAGGGGGATCCTACGAGCAGTACTTC,CASSIKGGSYEQYF
-,TRBV18,TRBJ1-3,-,TGTGCCAGCTCATCGGACTTACAGGGCTCTGGAAACACCATATATTTT,CASSSDLQGSGNTIYF
few,TRBV19,TRBJ1-2,-,TGTGCCAGTAGTCCCAGGGGTACCAACTATGGCTACACCTTC,CASSPRGTNYGYTF
-,TRBV28,TRBJ1-2,-,TGTGCCAGCAGTGGTTCTGGGGGGACTTACGGCTACACCTTC,CASSGSGGTYGYTF
-,TRBV10-3,TRBJ1-6,TRBD1,TGTGCCATCAGTGAGGGACAGGGGCTTGGACCCCTCCACTTT,CAISEGQGLGPLHF
-,TRBV3-1/TRBV3-2,TRBJ1-6,-,TGTGCCAGCAGCGATGGATGGGGCTCCTATAATTCACCCCTCCACTTT,CASSDGWGSYNSPLHF
-,TRBV4-1,TRBJ2-1,-,TGCGCCAGCAGCCACCCCGGGGGAATCTACAATGAGCAGTTCTTC,CASSHPGGIYNEQFF
-,TRBV19,TRBJ1-1,-,TGTGCCAGTAGTATACAGGGTTATTACACTGAAGCTTTCTTT,CASSIQGYYTEAFF
-,TRBV7-6,TRBJ1-5,-,TGTGCCAGCAGCCCATATAGCAATCAGCCCCAGCATTTT,CASSPYSNQPQHF
-,TRBV12-5,TRBJ2-5,TRBD2,TGTGCTAGTGGTTTCGCCCCGGTTACTAGCGGGAGCCAAGAGACCCAGTACTTC,CASGFAPVTSGSQETQYF
-,TRBV19,TRBJ1-5,-,TGTGCCAGTAGTATCGAGAAGGGTAGGGGCAGGGATCAGCCCCAGCATTTT,CASSIEKGRGRDQPQHF
many,TRBV5-1,TRBJ2-1,TRBD2,TGCGCCAGCAGCTTCTTTATTTCCGGGACTAGGGGAGCTTCCTACAATGAGCAGTTCTTC,CASSFFISGTRGASYNEQFF
-,TRBV27,TRBJ1-2,-,TGTGCCAGCAGTTCGAAGACAGCTAACTATGGCTACACCTTC,CASSSKTANYGYTF
-,TRBV6-5,TRBJ1-5,TRBD1,TGTGCCAGCAGTTCCGGGACAGGGAAGCCCGATCAGCCCCAGCATTTT,CASSSGTGKPDQPQHF
-,TRBV29-1,TRBJ1-2,-,TGCAGCGTGCGGACAAAAGTCTATGGCTACACCTTC,CSVRTKVYGYTF
-,TRBV6-5,TRBJ1-5,-,TGTGCCAGTGATTTGGGGAAGGGATGGCCCCAGCATTTT,CASDLGKGWPQHF
few,TRBV29-1,TRBJ1-1,TRBD1,TGCAGCGTTACAGGGGAGATCCGTGAAGCTTTCTTT,CSVTGEIREAFF
-,TRBV18,TRBJ1-1,-,TGTGCCAGCTCCCCGGAGGGGGAGGGCACTGAAGCTTTCTTT,CASSPEGEGTEAFF
-,TRBV18,TRBJ1-1,-,TGTGCCAGCTCACCAGCCAGGGCATCGGATGGCACTGAAGCTTTCTTT,CASSPARASDGTEAFF